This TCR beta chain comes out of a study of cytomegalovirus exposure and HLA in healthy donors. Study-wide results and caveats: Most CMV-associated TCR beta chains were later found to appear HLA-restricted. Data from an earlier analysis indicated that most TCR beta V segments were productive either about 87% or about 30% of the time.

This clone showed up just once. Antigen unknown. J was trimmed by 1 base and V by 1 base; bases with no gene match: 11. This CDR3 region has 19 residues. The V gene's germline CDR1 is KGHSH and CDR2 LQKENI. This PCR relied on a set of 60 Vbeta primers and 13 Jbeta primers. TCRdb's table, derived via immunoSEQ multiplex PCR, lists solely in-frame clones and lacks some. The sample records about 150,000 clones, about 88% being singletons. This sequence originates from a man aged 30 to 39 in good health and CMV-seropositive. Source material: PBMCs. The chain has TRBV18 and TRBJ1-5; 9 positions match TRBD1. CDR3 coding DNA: TGTGCCAGCTCACCACGTAGGACAGGGGCTTCGGGGAGCAATCAGCCCCAGCATTTT. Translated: CASSPRRTGASGSNQPQHF.